This entry lists 30 T cell receptor beta chains sequenced from one sample in a study of breast tumors, draining lymph nodes, adjacent tissues (dated by TCRdb to the mid-2010s). The lymph node samples were taken from the axillary draining lymph nodes of breast cancer patients. The library was built by means of multiplex PCR. Sequenced using an Illumina HiSeq 2000. TCRdb reran the public reads through fastp at Q25 and MiXCR, keeping productive beta chains. Identical CDR3 protein sequences are pooled into one entry, listed with their most common genes and DNA. In all, the sample holds 150,000 or so distinct CDR3 sequences, and approximately 30% of those were seen once. The ten largest clonotypes hold 3% to 4% of the sample. Sequencing was done on a sample of axillary lymph node tissue. These TCRs come from a female donor with breast cancer. Some clones in this sample may be carry-over from other donors' samples.

As for this clonotype: This clone may be a read error of a much larger clone one base away. The gene calls are TRBV9 and TRBJ2-7, with a weak D call TRBD1 (5 bases). Germline lookup yields CDR1 SGDLS and CDR2 YYNGEE. The V end was cut by 3 bases, the J end by 7 bases, with 17 bases between. The CDR3 sequence is 14 residues long. The CDR3 DNA follows: TGTGCCAGCAGCGGGCCCCAGACCCCAGGGGAGCAGTACTTC. Translated: CASSGPQTPGEQYF. Supplemented by reference TRBV9 and TRBJ2-7, the full variable domain reads DSGVTQTPKHLITATGQRVTLRCSPRSGDLSVYWYQQSLDQGLQFLIQYYNGEERAKGNILERFSAQQFPDLHSELNLSSLELGDSALYFCASSGPQTPGEQYFGPGTRLTVT.

This chain connects TRBV19 to TRBJ1-5; 9 bases map to TRBD1. Germline V lookup: CDR1 LNHDA, CDR2 SQIVND (reference sequence). With V trimmed by 1 base and J by 3 bases, 4 bases remained unmatched. This CDR3 is 16 amino acids long. In DNA form, the CDR3 reads TGTGCCAGTAGTATAGCCGGGACAGGGCACAATCAGCCCCAGCATTTT. Translating gives CASSIAGTGHNQPQHF.

Points on this clonotype: The junction and the germline gene differ at one end; a read error may be behind it. V usage is TRBV11-2 and J usage is TRBJ1-6, with 7 bases matching TRBD1. Germline CDR1 reads SGHAT; CDR2 reads FQNNGV. There are 15 residues in the CDR3. CDR3: CASRREGQTNSPLHF. CDR3 coding DNA: TGTGCCAGCAGACGGGAGGGACAGACGAATTCCCCCCTCCACTTT.

The chain employs TRBV15 and TRBJ1-6; the D is unclear. V was shortened by 3 bases and J by 7 bases, with 31 bases between the two germline ends. Germline lookup yields CDR1 LNHNV and CDR2 YYDKDF (reference sequence). The length of the CDR3 is 21 residues. As DNA, the CDR3 is TGTGCCACCAGCAGCGGGAGTGGGCCCTTGGATTGCACGGACCTCAATTCACCCCTCCACTTT. This translates into CATSSGSGPLDCTDLNSPLHF.

With regard to this clonotype: With a much larger clone just one base away, this may be a read error. This rearrangement joins TRBV7-9 to TRBJ2-1, with TRBD2 as a possible D gene (6 bases). The CDR3 runs to 15 residues. Germline V gene sequence: CDR1 SEHNR, CDR2 FQNEAQ (reference sequence). The CDR3 here is CASSFLAARLSEQLF. The CDR3 DNA sequence: TGTGCCAGCAGCTTTTTAGCGGCAAGACTAAGTGAGCAGCTCTTC.

With respect to this clonotype: It is likely a read error, because the conserved phenylalanine at the end of the CDR3 is missing. The limits of the CDR3 on the DNA are not certain, so only TCRdb's listed CDR3 is given. The CDR3 loop reads CASSPRDRGHPSLSR. The chain is built from TRBV5-1 and TRBJ1-1; the table gives TRBD1 as D, unverified against the DNA. Ends included, the CDR3 has 15 residues. Germline V lookup: CDR1 SGHRS, CDR2 YFSETQ.

This clonotype was picked up many times. The chain has TRBV6-1 and TRBJ1-5, with D uncertain. CDR1 MNHNS and CDR2 SASEGT come from the germline V gene. V dropped 5 bases and J dropped 6 bases, with 11 bases sitting between them. The CDR3 loop spans 13 amino acids. CDR3 in amino acids: CASSPEAIQPQHF. CDR3 in DNA: TGTGCCAGCAGTCCCGAGGCAATTCAGCCCCAGCATTTT.

This clonotype was seen a handful of times. The junction differs from germline at one of its ends, possibly a read error. This rearrangement joins TRBV5-1 to TRBJ2-7, with a weak D call TRBD2 (6 bases). This CDR3 region has 16 residues. From germline, CDR1 is SGHRS and CDR2 YFSETQ. This CDR3 reads CASSSGDGRFSDEQYF. Written as DNA, the CDR3 is TGCGCCAGCAGCTCGGGGGACGGCAGGTTCTCCGACGAGCAGTACTTC.

The chain recombines TRBV12-3 or TRBV12-4 with TRBJ2-3; 8 bases are a match to TRBD2. The V segment lost 10 bases and the J segment 4 bases; nucleotides outside the gene matches: 7. The CDR3 is 13 amino acids. In DNA form, the CDR3 reads TGTGCCACAGGGAAACTAGCGGCAGATACGCAGTATTTT. This codes for CATGKLAADTQYF.

Details on this clonotype: A clone one base away is much larger, so this may be a read error. The CDR3 coding sequence is TGCAGTGCTAGACGGTTGTCAGACCCCGGGGCGGACACCGGGGAGCTGTTTTTT. Amino acids: CSARRLSDPGADTGELFF. The rearrangement uses TRBV20-1 and TRBJ2-2; TRBD1 or TRBD2 may be the D gene (5 bases each). Trimming left V 2 bases short and J 3 bases short, with 22 bases between. CDR1 is DFQATT, CDR2 SNEGSKA, per germline (reference sequence). The CDR3 is made up of 18 amino acids.

This clonotype showed up many times. The chain joins TRBV10-3 to TRBJ2-1; 7 bases fit TRBD1. Germline trimming cut 6 bases from V and 4 bases from J; bases unmatched to any gene: 6. This CDR3 has 14 amino acids. Germline V gives CDR1 ENHRY, CDR2 SYGVKD. The CDR3 sequence: CAIRGDSYYNEQFF. In DNA, the CDR3 is TGTGCCATCAGGGGGGACAGCTATTACAATGAGCAGTTCTTC.

At least ten counts were recorded for this clonotype. This chain links TRBV5-8 with TRBJ2-1, with 15 bases fitting TRBD2. Trimming took 4 bases from V and 9 from J; bases not matched to a gene: 20. CDR3 length: 20 residues. Germline V gene sequence: CDR1 SGHTS, CDR2 YDEGEE. The CDR3 bases are TGTGCCAGCAGCCCCGGGACTAGCGGGGGGCTCTGGTACGGGGCTCGTGAGCAGTTCTTC. This codes for CASSPGTSGGLWYGAREQFF.

This clonotype was seen ten or more times. V is TRBV4-2 and J is TRBJ1-2; D is undetermined. Looked up from germline, CDR1 is LGHNA and CDR2 is YNFKEQ. V lost 1 base and J 4 bases, leaving 16 bases between the germline ends. The CDR3 is 16 amino acids. This CDR3 reads CASSQGQEAASYGYTF. The CDR3 bases are TGTGCCAGCAGCCAAGGTCAGGAAGCAGCTAGCTATGGCTACACCTTC.

The chain uses TRBV19 and TRBJ2-7; D is perhaps TRBD2 (6 bases). This CDR3 region has 15 residues. With 0 bases removed from V and 6 bases from J, the gap between germline ends came to 15 bases. From germline, CDR1 is LNHDA and CDR2 SQIVND (reference sequence). The CDR3 DNA reads TGTGCCAGTAGTATAGATGACAGACTAGATAGCGAGCAGTACTTC. As protein: CASSIDDRLDSEQYF.

The chain recombines TRBV5-1 with TRBJ1-4; 8 positions agree with TRBD1. The V gene's germline CDR1 is SGHRS and CDR2 YFSETQ. CDR3 length: 16 amino acids. V shed 5 bases and J 5 bases; nucleotides not matched to a gene: 11. The CDR3: CASSISSTGENEKLFF. The CDR3 coding sequence is TGCGCCAGCAGTATATCATCGACAGGGGAGAATGAAAAACTGTTTTTT.

This clonotype was recorded many times. The genes are TRBV3-1 and TRBJ2-7; D remains unclear. Germline V gene data show CDR1 as LGHDT and CDR2 as YNNKEL (reference sequence). This CDR3 region has 12 residues. V was clipped by 2 bases and J by 6 bases, with 8 bases between them. DNA for the CDR3: TGTGCCAGCAGCCAATCAGCGCGCGAGCAGTACTTC. Its protein product is CASSQSAREQYF.

The V and J genes are TRBV20-1 and TRBJ2-3; D could derive from TRBD1 or TRBD2 (7 bases each). V was cut by 1 base and J by 6 bases, with 17 bases left in between. The CDR3 has 15 residues. Germline assignment: CDR1 DFQATT and CDR2 SNEGSKA (reference sequence). The CDR3 DNA follows: TGCAGTGCTAGAGGGCCACGACAGGGAGGGGATACGCAGTATTTT. This sequence encodes CSARGPRQGGDTQYF.

The table lists this clonotype with many counts. A read error may be the cause here, since a much bigger clone is one base away. The chain recombines TRBV20-1 with TRBJ2-7; 10 bases map to TRBD2. V trimming: 3 bases; J trimming: 6 bases; junction bases outside the gene matches: 8. The CDR3 has 14 amino acids. Germline CDR1 DFQATT, CDR2 SNEGSKA (reference sequence). The DNA of the CDR3 is TGCAGTGCTAGGAAGCGGGGGGGTCCCTCCGAGCAGTACTTC. Encoded protein: CSARKRGGPSEQYF.

In its sample, this clonotype was seen many times. The V gene is TRBV7-9, the J gene TRBJ2-7, with unresolved D. Germline V gene lookup returns CDR1 SEHNR and CDR2 FQNEAQ (reference sequence). The length of the CDR3 is 13 residues. V lost 5 bases and J 0 bases, leaving 8 bases between the germline ends. The DNA for the CDR3 is TGTGCCAGCAGCCAGGCGACCTCCTACGAGCAGTACTTC. It codes for CASSQATSYEQYF.

This clonotype was observed at least ten times. V and J are TRBV4-1 and TRBJ1-2; no clear D gene. CDR3 length equals 15 residues. V was cut by 8 bases and J by 5 bases, with 21 bases left in between. Germline assignment: CDR1 MGHRA and CDR2 YSYEKL. The CDR3 bases are TGCGCCAGCGCCACTAACGGCGATAGATTATATGGCTACACCTTC. This gives the protein CASATNGDRLYGYTF.

The V call is TRBV29-1, the J call TRBJ1-3, with D unclear. The CDR3 is 15 amino acids. Trimming stripped 5 bases from V and 0 bases from J, with 14 bases between. CDR1 is SQVTM and CDR2 is ANQGSEA in the germline V gene. The CDR3 region is CSVRNGLLSGNTIYF. The CDR3 bases are TGCAGCGTTCGAAACGGACTGCTCTCTGGAAACACCATATATTTT.

This clonotype was seen ten or more times. V gene TRBV12-3 or TRBV12-4 combines with J gene TRBJ2-5; D gene uncertain. With 3 bases removed from V and 5 bases from J, the gap between germline ends came to 10 bases. This CDR3 is built from 13 residues. The CDR3 DNA reads as TGTGCCAGCAGTTTGGCGGAACACGAGACCCAGTACTTC. Its translation: CASSLAEHETQYF.

The chain couples TRBV11-3 to TRBJ2-1, with D uncertain. CDR1 and CDR2 (germline): SGHNT, YENEEA. V lost 6 bases and J lost 12, with 15 bases in between. This CDR3 region has 12 residues. The CDR3 loop is CASSQVGYAQFF. CDR3 DNA: TGTGCCAGCAGTCAAGTTGGATATGCGCAGTTCTTC.

This chain connects TRBV7-9 to TRBJ1-6; no clear D. Trimming left V 3 bases short and J 8 bases short, with 8 bases between. Germline CDR1 SEHNR, CDR2 FQNEAQ (reference sequence). There are 13 residues in the CDR3. The CDR3 spells CASSLAWDSPLHF. In nucleotides, the CDR3 is TGTGCCAGCAGCTTGGCCTGGGATTCACCCCTCCACTTT.

The table lists this clonotype with many counts. The chain links TRBV10-3 to TRBJ1-2; D possibly corresponds to TRBD1 (6 bases). Trimming stripped 4 bases from V and 8 bases from J, with 17 bases between. The CDR3 covers 14 residues. The germline CDR1 and CDR2 sequences are ENHRY and SYGVKD. CDR3 nucleotides: TGTGCCATCAGTGGAGGGGGAGGGGTGGAAGGCTACACCTTC. Its protein product is CAISGGGGVEGYTF.

This clonotype was observed at least ten times. This chain connects TRBV9 to TRBJ2-5; 8 bases map to TRBD2. CDR1 and CDR2 from the germline V gene are SGDLS and YYNGEE. The CDR3 has 15 residues. V was pared by 0 bases and J by 4 bases, with 5 bases of the junction left unmatched. This chain's CDR3 is CASSVGSGSRETQYF. In DNA form, the CDR3 reads TGTGCCAGCAGCGTAGGAAGCGGGAGTCGAGAGACCCAGTACTTC.

There are many counts of this clonotype. The rearrangement joins TRBV20-1 to TRBJ1-2; D remains unclear. Deletions cut 5 bases from V and 8 bases from J, with 15 bases between. CDR3 length equals 12 residues. CDR1 is DFQATT, CDR2 SNEGSKA, per germline (reference sequence). The CDR3 nucleotides are TGCAGTGCTTATCGAGCCCTGGAGGGCTACACCTTC. Its protein product is CSAYRALEGYTF.

V gene TRBV27 combines with J gene TRBJ1-1, with TRBD1 identical over 7 bases. This CDR3 is built from 14 residues. After removal of 4 bases from V and 5 bases from J, the junction contained 7 bases not matched to a gene. Germline V CDR1 and CDR2: MNHEY, SMNVEV (reference sequence). The CDR3 region is CASSYRQGGTEAFF. In DNA form, the CDR3 reads TGTGCCAGCAGTTATAGACAGGGCGGAACTGAAGCTTTCTTT.

V usage is TRBV7-2 and J usage is TRBJ1-6; D is unclear. CDR3 length equals 12 residues. V dropped 2 bases and J dropped 12 bases, with 8 bases sitting between them. The germline V gene encodes CDR1 SGHTA and CDR2 FQGNSA. The CDR3 here is CASSLYWIPLHF. Here the CDR3 DNA reads TGTGCCAGCAGCTTATACTGGATACCCCTCCACTTT.

This clonotype was observed many times. Being one base from a much bigger clone, this may be a read error. The V and J genes are TRBV20-1 and TRBJ1-2; D gene unclear. V was pared by 6 bases and J by 2 bases, with 13 bases between. Germline-derived CDR1 and CDR2 are DFQATT and SNEGSKA (reference sequence). The CDR3 is 13 amino acids. The DNA for the CDR3 is TGCAGTGCCATACTTCAACGGAACTATGGCTACACCTTC. Its protein is CSAILQRNYGYTF.